The present T cell receptor (beta chain) was sequenced within a study of immune evolution from preneoplasia to lung adenocarcinoma. CDR1 and CDR2 from the germline V gene are SGHTA and FQGNSA. V was trimmed by 2 bases and J by 6 bases, leaving 7 bases between them. The CDR3 has 13 residues. Each case's diagnosis was confirmed by two pathologists on H&E. Notes on this clone: Its antigen is not known.

Measured with immunoSEQ multiplex PCR; TCRdb has only the in-frame clones, and not every one. The data hold about 26,000 clones, with about 74% observed a single time. Whole-study results and caveats: KRAS-mutant nodules had the highest T cell clonality. Normal lung had highest clonality; later lesions appeared denser, more diverse. Normal lung had the highest top T cell clone frequencies.

This sequence originates from a person aged 55 to 70 with invasive lung adenocarcinoma. Some clones in this sample may be carry-over from other donors' samples. This rearrangement joins TRBV7-2 to TRBJ2-2, with D perhaps matching TRBD1 (5 bases). Material for sequencing was FFPE invasive lung adenocarcinoma tissue. The DNA of the CDR3 is TGTGCCAGCAGCTTACAACAGGCCGGGGAGCTGTTTTTT. Translating gives CASSLQQAGELFF.